The 3 T cell receptor beta chains in this list originate from one sample, sequenced in a study of T cells in Graves' hyperthyroidism and ophthalmopathy. Authors of the study amplified TCR beta CDR3 regions from RNA transcripts. HTBI primers were employed in a first-round RT-PCR of the TCR CDR3. Using its own MiXCR run on the multiplex PCR reads, TCRdb lists one record per CDR3 protein. The sample has hundreds of thousands of distinct CDR3 sequences, around 40% seen once; the top ten hold roughly 30%. Sequenced sample: blood. The receptors shown here come from a woman in her 40s with Graves' hyperthyroidism.

The V and J genes are TRBV10-3 and TRBJ1-1; perhaps TRBD1 as D (5 bases). The CDR3 runs to 15 residues. Germline CDR1 and CDR2: ENHRY and SYGVKD. Trimming stripped 3 bases from V and 0 bases from J, with 11 bases between. CDR3 sequence: CAISDIGGVNTEAFF. The CDR3 coding sequence is TGTGCCATCAGTGATATCGGGGGGGTGAACACTGAAGCTTTCTTT.

In this sample, this clonotype turned up a few times. The chain has TRBV19 and TRBJ2-2; 7 bases are a match to TRBD1. The germline V gene encodes CDR1 LNHDA and CDR2 SQIVND (reference sequence). V dropped 4 bases and J dropped 2; count of bases not matched to a gene: 4. The CDR3 is 15 residues long. The CDR3 reads CASSTTGANTGELFF. DNA for the CDR3: TGTGCCAGTAGTACAACAGGGGCCAACACCGGGGAGCTGTTTTTT.

The chain uses TRBV5-1 and TRBJ1-2; weak D call: TRBD1 (6 bases). The ends were cut back, 0 bases at V and 2 bases at J, with 20 bases in the middle. The germline gives CDR1 SGHRS, CDR2 YFSETQ. This CDR3 region has 18 residues. For the CDR3, the DNA is TGCGCCAGCAGCTTGGGGGGGCTTAACAGGGACCGCAACTATGGCTACACCTTC. Translating it yields CASSLGGLNRDRNYGYTF.